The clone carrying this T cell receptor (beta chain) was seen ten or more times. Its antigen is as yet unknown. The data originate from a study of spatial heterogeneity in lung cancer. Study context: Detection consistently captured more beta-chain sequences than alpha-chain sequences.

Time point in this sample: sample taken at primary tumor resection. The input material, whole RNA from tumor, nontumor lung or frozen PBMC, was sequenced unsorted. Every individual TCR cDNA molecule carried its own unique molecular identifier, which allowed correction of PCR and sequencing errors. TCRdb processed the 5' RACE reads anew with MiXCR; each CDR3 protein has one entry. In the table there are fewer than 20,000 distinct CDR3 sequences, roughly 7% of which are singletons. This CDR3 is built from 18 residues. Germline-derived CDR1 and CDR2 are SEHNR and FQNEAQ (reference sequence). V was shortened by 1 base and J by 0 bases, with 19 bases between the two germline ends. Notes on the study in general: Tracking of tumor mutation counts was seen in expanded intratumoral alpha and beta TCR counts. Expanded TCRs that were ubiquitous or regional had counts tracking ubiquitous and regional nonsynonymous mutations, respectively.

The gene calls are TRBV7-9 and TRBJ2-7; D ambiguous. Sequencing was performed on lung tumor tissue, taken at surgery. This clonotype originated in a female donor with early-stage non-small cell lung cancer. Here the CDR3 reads CASSLGRVHVTASYEQYF. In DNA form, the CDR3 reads TGTGCCAGCAGCTTAGGAAGGGTTCACGTGACGGCCTCCTACGAGCAGTACTTC.